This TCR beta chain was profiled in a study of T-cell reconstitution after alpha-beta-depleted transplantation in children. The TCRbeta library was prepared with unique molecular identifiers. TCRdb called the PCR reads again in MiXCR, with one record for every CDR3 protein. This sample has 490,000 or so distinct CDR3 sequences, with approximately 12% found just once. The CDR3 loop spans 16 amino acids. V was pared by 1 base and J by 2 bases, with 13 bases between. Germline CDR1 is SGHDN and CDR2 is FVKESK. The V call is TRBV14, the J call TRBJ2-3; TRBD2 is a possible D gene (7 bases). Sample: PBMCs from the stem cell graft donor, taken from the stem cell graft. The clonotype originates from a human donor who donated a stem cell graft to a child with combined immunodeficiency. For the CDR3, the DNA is TGTGCCAGCAGCCAAGGTGGGGGGGCGCACACAGATACGCAGTATTTT. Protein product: CASSQGGGAHTDTQYF.